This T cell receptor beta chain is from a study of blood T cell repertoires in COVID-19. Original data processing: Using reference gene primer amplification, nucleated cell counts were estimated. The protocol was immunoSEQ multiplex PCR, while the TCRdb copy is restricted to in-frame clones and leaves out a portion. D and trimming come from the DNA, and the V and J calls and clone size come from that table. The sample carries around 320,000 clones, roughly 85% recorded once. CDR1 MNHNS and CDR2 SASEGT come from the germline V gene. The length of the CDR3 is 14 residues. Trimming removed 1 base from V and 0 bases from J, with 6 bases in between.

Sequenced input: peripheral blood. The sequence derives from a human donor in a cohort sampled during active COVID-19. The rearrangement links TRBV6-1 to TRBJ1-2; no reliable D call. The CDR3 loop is CASSEVSANYGYTF. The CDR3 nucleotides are TGTGCCAGCAGTGAAGTAAGCGCTAACTATGGCTACACCTTC.